Presented here are 21 T cell receptor beta chains from one specimen sequenced in a study of Ad26.COV2.S vaccination and SARS-CoV-2 variants. Here immunoSEQ multiplex PCR was the method, and the copy in TCRdb shows in-frame clones only, minus some. The profile shows 440,000 or so clones, 80% to 95% of them singletons. Treatment defined: around 19 received Ad26.COV2.S at low or high dose, single or two shots; 5 received placebo; per-sample allocation not given. It was on day 63 after the first vaccine or placebo injection that samples were taken. The input for sequencing was peripheral blood, taken in a trial of Ad26.COV2.S vaccine versus placebo. The receptor set was obtained from a person aged 18-60 years who received the Ad26.COV2.S COVID-19 vaccine or a placebo.

V and J are TRBV7-2 and TRBJ2-7, with no clear D. The V gene's germline CDR1 is SGHTA and CDR2 FQGNSA. V was pared by 3 bases and J by 2 bases, with 8 bases between. The CDR3 covers 13 residues. CDR3 sequence (DNA): TGTGCCAGCAGCTTCGGACGACCCTACGAGCAGTACTTC. This codes for CASSFGRPYEQYF.

The table lists this clone with a count of one. The chain carries TRBV19 and TRBJ2-7; the match to TRBD2 covers 11 bases. Unmatched junction bases numbered 9, after V lost 5 bases and J lost 3 bases. The germline V gene encodes CDR1 LNHDA and CDR2 SQIVND (reference sequence). This CDR3 has 16 residues. DNA for the CDR3: TGTGCCAGTAGTGGAAGGACAGGGACTAGCGGCTACGAGCAGTACTTC. Its protein is CASSGRTGTSGYEQYF.

The chain employs TRBV9 and TRBJ2-3; D is uncertain. The length of the CDR3 is 11 residues. The V end was cut by 3 bases, the J end by 6 bases, with 5 bases between. Germline V CDR1 and CDR2: SGDLS, YYNGEE. For the CDR3, the DNA is TGTGCCAGCAGCGCTGATGATACGCAGTATTTT. Amino acid sequence: CASSADDTQYF.

V usage is TRBV7-9 and J usage is TRBJ2-7; TRBD2 agrees at 10 bases. Germline lookup yields CDR1 SEHNR and CDR2 FQNEAQ (reference sequence). V shed 3 bases, J shed 5 bases, and the junction held 10 bases outside the gene matches. This CDR3 spans 16 amino acids. The CDR3 DNA reads TGTGCCAGCAGCTTTTTGGCTAGCGGGAGTATCCACGAGCAGTACTTC. Protein sequence: CASSFLASGSIHEQYF.

This clone appeared a few times. J is TRBJ2-7 and V is TRBV27, with 12 bases matching TRBD2. CDR3 length equals 17 residues. Germline V CDR1 and CDR2: MNHEY, SMNVEV (reference sequence). The J segment lost 4 bases and the V segment lost 3 bases, leaving 10 bases of the junction unmatched. CDR3 nucleotide sequence: TGTGCCAGCAGTTTCTCCGCTCTAGCGGGAGGGCGGTACGAGCAGTACTTC. Translating gives CASSFSALAGGRYEQYF.

This clone was seen many times. The chain carries TRBV4-1 and TRBJ2-1; D is ambiguous. CDR3 length: 17 residues. Trimming left V 0 bases short and J 0 bases short, with 12 bases between. Looked up from germline, CDR1 is MGHRA and CDR2 is YSYEKL. CDR3 loop: CASSQDTGRSSYNEQFF. CDR3 nucleotide sequence: TGCGCCAGCAGCCAAGATACTGGACGGAGCTCCTACAATGAGCAGTTCTTC.

The rearrangement uses TRBV4-3 and TRBJ2-7, with 8 bases matching TRBD2. The CDR3 totals 15 residues. Trimming at V came to 1 base and at J to 0 bases, leaving 2 bases not matched to a gene. The germline V gene encodes CDR1 LGHNA and CDR2 YSLEER. The CDR3 loop reads CASSQARGGSYEQYF. The CDR3 DNA sequence: TGCGCCAGCAGCCAAGCCCGGGGGGGCTCCTACGAGCAGTACTTC.

J is TRBJ2-7 and V is TRBV27; 9 bases match TRBD1. Trimming removed 2 bases from V and 4 bases from J; junction bases left unmatched: 6. The CDR3 runs to 15 residues. The germline V gene encodes CDR1 MNHEY and CDR2 SMNVEV (reference sequence). The CDR3 DNA follows: TGTGCCAGCAGTTTAGTTGGGACAGGGCTTTACGAGCAGTACTTC. Translation: CASSLVGTGLYEQYF.

V gene TRBV29-1 combines with J gene TRBJ2-5, with D possibly being TRBD1 (6 bases). CDR1 is SQVTM and CDR2 is ANQGSEA in the germline V gene. The CDR3 extends over 13 amino acids. Between the trimmed V and J ends, which lost 6 bases and 2 bases, there was a span of 13 bases. DNA of the CDR3: TGCAGCGTCGCCACAGGGAATCAAGAGACCCAGTACTTC. Its translation is CSVATGNQETQYF.

The V gene is TRBV18, the J gene TRBJ1-6, with D uncertain. The CDR3 consists of 13 residues. CDR1 and CDR2 (germline): KGHSH, LQKENI. The V gene lost 2 bases and the J gene lost 8 bases, with 7 bases spanning the gap. The CDR3 bases are TGTGCCAGCTCACCAGCAGGTGATTCACCCCTCCACTTT. Translation: CASSPAGDSPLHF.

The table lists this clone with many counts. The chain links TRBV7-6 to TRBJ1-1; D not certain. Germline V lookup: CDR1 SGHVS, CDR2 FNYEAQ. The ends were cut back, 0 bases at V and 1 base at J, with 9 bases in the middle. This CDR3 comprises 15 residues. CDR3 bases: TGTGCCAGCAGCTTAGCCCCCTTGGGGAACACTGAAGCTTTCTTT. As protein: CASSLAPLGNTEAFF.

This chain joins TRBV7-9 and TRBJ2-1; unclear D gene. The length of the CDR3 is 13 residues. Per the germline V gene, CDR1 is SEHNR and CDR2 is FQNEAQ (reference sequence). Trimming took off 8 bases at V and 0 bases at J, with 8 bases between the two ends. The CDR3 bases are TGTGCCAGCGGTTTTAGCTCCTACAATGAGCAGTTCTTC. Its translation: CASGFSSYNEQFF.

This clone came up a few times. The chain recombines TRBV7-2 with TRBJ2-7, with D hard to call. The CDR3 contains 12 residues. Trimming removed 1 base from V and 7 bases from J, with 8 bases in between. Per the germline V gene, CDR1 is SGHTA and CDR2 is FQGNSA. The DNA for the CDR3 is TGTGCCAGCAGCTTAGTAGTAAGGGAGCAGTACTTC. Translation gives CASSLVVREQYF.

This clone was counted a single time. The chain uses TRBV5-4 and TRBJ2-3; 10 nucleotides align to TRBD1. The germline V gene has CDR1 SGHNT and CDR2 YYREEE (reference sequence). With V trimmed by 6 bases and J by 3 bases, 4 bases remained unmatched. The CDR3 covers 14 residues. The CDR3 here is CASTRDRGTDTQYF. CDR3 nucleotides: TGTGCCAGCACCAGGGACAGGGGAACAGATACGCAGTATTTT.

In this sample, this clone turned up once. The gene calls are TRBV24-1 and TRBJ2-1, with 8 bases identical to TRBD1. This CDR3 comprises 17 residues. Trimming cost V 3 bases and J 6 bases; bases outside gene matches: 12. Germline V gives CDR1 KGHDR, CDR2 SFDVKD. CDR3 protein: CATSDPRTGRLLNEQFF. The CDR3 DNA follows: TGTGCCACCAGTGATCCACGGACAGGGAGGCTTCTCAATGAGCAGTTCTTC.

This clone was observed a single time. The chain combines TRBV18 with TRBJ2-3, with 14 bases that match TRBD2. Looked up from germline, CDR1 is KGHSH and CDR2 is LQKENI. V trimming: 3 bases; J trimming: 6 bases; junction bases outside the gene matches: 14. This CDR3 has 19 amino acids. The CDR3 bases are TGTGCCAGCTCACCCGAAGTCCCGGGACTAGCGGGAGTCGATGATACGCAGTATTTT. Amino acids: CASSPEVPGLAGVDDTQYF.

This rearrangement joins TRBV4-2 to TRBJ2-3; TRBD2 aligns across 11 bases. V lost 1 base to trimming and J lost 1 base; unmatched junction nucleotides: 7. Germline CDR1 reads LGHNA; CDR2 reads YNFKEQ. The CDR3 loop spans 18 amino acids. The CDR3 nucleotides are TGTGCCAGCAGCCAAGTTAGCGGGAGGGCCTTTGGCACAGATACGCAGTATTTT. It yields the protein CASSQVSGRAFGTDTQYF.

CDR3 DNA sequence: TGTGCCAGCAGCCCCCGGCGGGGAGAAGAGACCCAGTACTTC. Protein sequence: CASSPRRGEETQYF. V gene TRBV7-9 combines with J gene TRBJ2-5, with D tentatively TRBD2 (6 bases). The V gene's germline CDR1 is SEHNR and CDR2 FQNEAQ (reference sequence). The length of the CDR3 is 14 residues. Trimming removed 5 bases at V and 3 bases at J, with 13 bases between.

The V call is TRBV6-2 or TRBV6-3, the J call TRBJ2-7; either TRBD1 or TRBD2 may supply D (5 bases each). V was clipped by 0 bases and J by 2 bases, with 8 bases between them. This CDR3 has 14 residues. Germline V CDR1 and CDR2: MNHEY, SVGEGT. The DNA for the CDR3 is TGTGCCAGCAGTTACTCGGGGGTAACCTACGAGCAGTACTTC. Translated: CASSYSGVTYEQYF.

The rearrangement uses TRBV7-6 and TRBJ2-5; D possibly corresponds to TRBD2 (6 bases). CDR3 length equals 14 residues. The germline V and J ends were trimmed by 1 base and 5 bases, with 11 bases remaining between them. Germline V gives CDR1 SGHVS, CDR2 FNYEAQ. The chain's CDR3 is CASSLDLGRETQYF. In DNA, the CDR3 is TGTGCCAGCAGCTTAGATTTGGGGAGGGAGACCCAGTACTTC.

This chain connects TRBV2 to TRBJ2-5; TRBD2 agrees at 8 bases. This CDR3 contains 12 residues. CDR1 SNHLY and CDR2 FYNNEI come from the germline V gene. The V segment lost 6 bases and the J segment 4 bases; nucleotides outside the gene matches: 1. For the CDR3, the DNA is TGTGCCAGCAGAGGGACTAGAGAGACCCAGTACTTC. Its translation: CASRGTRETQYF.